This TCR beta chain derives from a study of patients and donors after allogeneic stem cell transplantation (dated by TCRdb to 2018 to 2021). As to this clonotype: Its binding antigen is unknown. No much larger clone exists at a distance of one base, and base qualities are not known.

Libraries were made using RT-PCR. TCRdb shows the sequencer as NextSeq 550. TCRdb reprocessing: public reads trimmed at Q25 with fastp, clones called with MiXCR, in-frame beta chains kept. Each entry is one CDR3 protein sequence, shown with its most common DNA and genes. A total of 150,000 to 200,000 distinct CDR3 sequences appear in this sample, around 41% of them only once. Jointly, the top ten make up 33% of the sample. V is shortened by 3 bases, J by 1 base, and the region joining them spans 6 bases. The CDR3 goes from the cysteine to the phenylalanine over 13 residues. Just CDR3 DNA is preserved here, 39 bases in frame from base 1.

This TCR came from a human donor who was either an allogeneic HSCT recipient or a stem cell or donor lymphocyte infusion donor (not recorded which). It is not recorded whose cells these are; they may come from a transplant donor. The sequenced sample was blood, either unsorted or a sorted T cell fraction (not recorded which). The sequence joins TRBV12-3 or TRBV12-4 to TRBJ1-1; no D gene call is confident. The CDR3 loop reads CASSFAENTEAFF. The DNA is TGTGCCAGCAGTTTTGCCGAGAACACTGAAGCTTTCTTT.